The entry below gives a single TCR beta chain sequence along with its context. TCRdb keeps only in-frame clones here, not all; method: immunoSEQ multiplex PCR. This sample has hundreds of thousands of clones, with roughly 85% found just once. The V gene's germline CDR1 is SGHRS and CDR2 YFSETQ. V shed 4 bases and J 4 bases; nucleotides not matched to a gene: 13. This CDR3 contains 16 residues. The sample is drawn from a study of blood T cell repertoires in COVID-19. This clonotype was sampled from a young woman who had been exposed to COVID-19. The sequencing sample was made of PBMCs or T cells enriched from blood (not recorded which). This chain joins TRBV5-1 and TRBJ1-1; 7 bases line up with TRBD1. Here the CDR3 reads CASSPVQGYRGTEAFF. CDR3 nucleotides: TGCGCCAGCAGCCCGGTACAGGGGTATCGCGGCACTGAAGCTTTCTTT.